This T cell receptor beta chain was retrieved from a study of breast tumors, draining lymph nodes, adjacent tissues. Study-level results: Tumor and nontumor repertoires were significantly more similar in luminal-like than in basal-like breast cancer. The data were judged consistent with most tumor T cells coming from lymph node and expanding in tumor. Compared with lymph nodes, tumors were less diverse; compared with nontumor tissue, more. Data only fit, rather than demonstrated, lymph node origin of most tumor T cells.

As to this clonotype: The antigen remains undetermined. A much larger clone is a single base away; this may be a read error.

The length of the CDR3 is 13 residues. Germline V gives CDR1 ENHRY, CDR2 SYGVKD. V was shortened by 4 bases and J by 4 bases, with 7 bases between the two germline ends. Each CDR3 protein gets one entry after TCRdb re-called the multiplex PCR reads with MiXCR. Of approximately 100,000 distinct CDR3 sequences listed, around 20% were seen once; the top ten hold 1% to 1.5%. Samples came from axillary lymph nodes draining the breast cancer. J is TRBJ2-2 and V is TRBV10-3; D not resolved. This clonotype was obtained from a female donor with breast cancer. Some clones in this sample may be carry-over from other donors' samples. Sequenced material: axillary lymph node tissue. The CDR3 here is CAISGSTTGELFF. For the CDR3, the DNA is TGTGCCATCAGTGGGTCTACCACCGGGGAGCTGTTTTTT.